These 19 T cell receptor beta chains were all obtained from the same sample, sequenced in a study of T-cell memory formation after mild COVID-19 (dated by TCRdb to the early 2020s). Library creation used 5' RACE. Sequencing relied on an Illumina NovaSeq 6000. The public reads were reanalyzed by TCRdb: fastp trimming at Q25, MiXCR alignment, in-frame beta chains only. Records with the same CDR3 protein are collapsed into one entry carrying the most frequent genes and DNA. In this sample the table shows under 300,000 distinct CDR3 sequences, approximately 8% of which occur a single time. In total, the top ten clones hold approximately 22% of the sample. What was sequenced was PBMCs or a T cell subset sorted from them (not recorded which). The receptor set was obtained from a man in his late teens or twenties who had mild COVID-19 (a few samples of this study predate the infection). The sample titles of this study are shuffled in the database, so cell type and time point are left out; the donor was told from shared clones.

This clonotype was counted ten times or more. In DNA form, the CDR3 reads TGTGCCAGCAGTGCATACAGGGACGGCGGAAACACCATATATTTT. Translated: CASSAYRDGGNTIYF. This chain uses TRBV3-1 with TRBJ1-3, with D perhaps matching TRBD1 (6 bases). Germline CDR1 LGHDT, CDR2 YNNKEL (reference sequence). Trimming removed 6 bases at V and 4 bases at J, with 16 bases between. The CDR3 runs to 15 residues.

This clonotype showed up many times. V gene TRBV6-5 combines with J gene TRBJ2-5; D not resolved. CDR1 is MNHEY, CDR2 SVGAGI, per germline. The CDR3 sequence is 11 residues long. Trimming cost V 6 bases and J 7 bases, with 9 bases left between them. Here the CDR3 DNA reads TGTGCCAGCAGGGGTGAAGGGACCCAGTACTTC. It codes for CASRGEGTQYF.

This clonotype was observed a handful of times. This chain links TRBV7-8 with TRBJ1-5; D is perhaps TRBD1 (6 bases). CDR1 and CDR2 from the germline V gene are SGHVS and FQNEAQ. The germline V and J ends were trimmed by 2 bases and 0 bases, with 14 bases remaining between them. The CDR3 has 17 residues. The CDR3 protein is CASSLRVPQGSNQPQHF. CDR3 DNA sequence: TGTGCCAGCAGCTTAAGGGTACCACAGGGTAGCAATCAGCCCCAGCATTTT.

This clonotype was found a few times. The rearrangement uses TRBV5-1 and TRBJ1-1, with D possibly matching TRBD1 (5 bases). Trimming removed 1 base at V and 7 bases at J, with 14 bases between. This CDR3 has 14 residues. Per the germline V gene, CDR1 is SGHRS and CDR2 is YFSETQ. The CDR3 sequence is CASSLIWGGSEAFF. Written as DNA, the CDR3 is TGCGCCAGCAGCTTGATCTGGGGCGGAAGTGAAGCTTTCTTT.

In its sample, this clonotype was seen many times. This chain links TRBV12-3 or TRBV12-4 with TRBJ1-2; D gene ambiguous. V was cut by 6 bases and J by 2 bases, with 4 bases left in between. The CDR3 is made up of 11 amino acids. DNA of the CDR3: TGTGCCAGCAGCCGAAACTATGGCTACACCTTC. It codes for CASSRNYGYTF.

This clonotype occurred a few times. The rearrangement uses TRBV20-1 and TRBJ1-5, with D possibly being TRBD1 (5 bases). Germline V gives CDR1 DFQATT, CDR2 SNEGSKA (reference sequence). This CDR3 comprises 12 residues. V was shortened by 6 bases and J by 6 bases, with 12 bases between the two germline ends. The CDR3: CSANTGTQPQHF. The CDR3 bases are TGCAGTGCCAACACTGGGACTCAGCCCCAGCATTTT.

The V call is TRBV2, the J call TRBJ1-2, with D maybe TRBD1 (5 bases). The V and J ends lost 3 bases and 2 bases respectively, with 19 bases between them. The germline CDR1 and CDR2 sequences are SNHLY and FYNNEI. This CDR3 spans 17 amino acids. CDR3 sequence (DNA): TGTGCCAGCAGTGATTTGGGACGCACTTCCTCAAACTATGGCTACACCTTC. It translates to CASSDLGRTSSNYGYTF.

The CDR3 region is CASSGNAAYEQYF. The CDR3 DNA sequence: TGTGCCAGCAGTGGCAATGCCGCCTACGAGCAGTACTTC. This sequence joins TRBV2 and TRBJ2-7; D gene unclear. The germline V gene encodes CDR1 SNHLY and CDR2 FYNNEI. Trimming removed 4 bases from V and 2 bases from J, with 9 bases in between. This CDR3 spans 13 amino acids.

The V gene is TRBV11-2, the J gene TRBJ2-3; D is unclear. CDR3 length: 16 amino acids. V gave up 3 bases and J gave up 2 bases, with 15 bases separating them. CDR1 SGHAT and CDR2 FQNNGV come from the germline V gene. CDR3 sequence (DNA): TGTGCCAGCAGCTTGGGCGACCCGACGCCCACAGATACGCAGTATTTT. Encoded protein: CASSLGDPTPTDTQYF.

This clonotype was seen more than once but under ten times. DNA of the CDR3: TGCGCCAGCAGCTTGGCCGACGGGAAATACGAGCAGTACTTC. The encoded protein is CASSLADGKYEQYF. The chain combines TRBV5-1 with TRBJ2-7; TRBD2 might be the D (5 bases). Trimming removed 0 bases at V and 4 bases at J, with 11 bases between. This CDR3 region has 14 residues. CDR1 SGHRS and CDR2 YFSETQ come from the germline V gene.

The rearrangement links TRBV5-4 to TRBJ2-1, with D possibly being TRBD1 (6 bases). CDR1 is SGHNT and CDR2 is YYREEE in the germline V gene (reference sequence). Trimming cost V 4 bases and J 6 bases, with 20 bases left between them. This CDR3 is built from 16 residues. The CDR3 loop reads CASSHLSGTTLNEQFF. CDR3 nucleotides: TGTGCCAGCAGCCATCTAAGTGGGACAACACTCAATGAGCAGTTCTTC. The variable domain in full, completed from reference TRBV5-4 and TRBJ2-1, reads ETGVTQSPTHLIKTRGQQVTLRCSSQSGHNTVSWYQQALGQGPQFIFQYYREEENGRGNFPPRFSGLQFPNYSSELNVNALELDDSALYLCASSHLSGTTLNEQFFGPGTRLTVL.

The chain joins TRBV12-3 or TRBV12-4 to TRBJ1-1; weak D call: TRBD1 (6 bases). The CDR3 runs to 14 residues. Trimming took off 7 bases at V and 4 bases at J, with 16 bases between the two ends. CDR3 nucleotides: TGTGCCAGCACTCTAAGGGGGGCGCGCACTGAAGCTTTCTTT. Its translation: CASTLRGARTEAFF.

This clonotype was recorded a few times. The gene calls are TRBV12-3 or TRBV12-4 and TRBJ1-2; 9 bases line up with TRBD1. The CDR3 covers 16 residues. V lost 5 bases and J lost 8; bases outside the gene matches: 15. Written as DNA, the CDR3 is TGTGCCAGCAGTCCCGCCGGGACAGGGACGAGTCGCGGCTACACCTTC. Its translation: CASSPAGTGTSRGYTF.

Ten or more counts support this clonotype. J is TRBJ1-5 and V is TRBV6-6; 7 bases align to TRBD1. J gave up 4 bases and V 7 bases, and 4 bases lay outside the gene matches. Germline V gene sequence: CDR1 MNHNY, CDR2 SVGAGI (reference sequence). The CDR3 length is 13 residues. The CDR3 nucleotides read TGTGCCAGCACCCGGGACAGTAATCAGCCCCAGCATTTT. Translating gives CASTRDSNQPQHF.

This clonotype was observed a few times. The V call is TRBV6-5, the J call TRBJ1-1; the D is unclear. This CDR3 is built from 14 residues. The V end was cut by 2 bases, the J end by 5 bases, with 12 bases between. Germline CDR1 MNHEY, CDR2 SVGAGI. CDR3 amino acids: CASSYRSRRTEAFF. In DNA form, the CDR3 reads TGTGCCAGCAGTTACAGGAGTCGACGGACTGAAGCTTTCTTT.

This clonotype has a handful of counts. V and J are TRBV18 and TRBJ2-2, with 7 bases lining up with TRBD1. Germline CDR1 is KGHSH and CDR2 is LQKENI. The length of the CDR3 is 16 residues. Unmatched junction bases numbered 5, after V lost 1 base and J lost 3 bases. The CDR3 bases are TGTGCCAGCTCACCACTAAGGACAGGCGACACCGGGGAGCTGTTTTTT. It codes for CASSPLRTGDTGELFF.

This clonotype has more than one count but fewer than ten. This sequence joins TRBV20-1 and TRBJ1-6; perhaps TRBD1 as D (5 bases). With 4 bases removed from V and 9 bases from J, the gap between germline ends came to 16 bases. Germline assignment: CDR1 DFQATT and CDR2 SNEGSKA (reference sequence). The CDR3 covers 14 residues. The chain's CDR3 is CSATPGTKISPLHF. The CDR3 DNA reads as TGCAGTGCTACTCCCGGGACCAAAATTTCACCCCTCCACTTT.

This clonotype was counted between two and nine times. The rearrangement joins TRBV18 to TRBJ1-5, with unresolved D. The CDR3 sequence is 13 residues long. V lost 6 bases and J lost 5, with 11 bases in between. Per the germline V gene, CDR1 is KGHSH and CDR2 is LQKENI. The CDR3 DNA reads as TGTGCCAGCTCGCCGGGGAACGATCAGCCCCAGCATTTT. It codes for CASSPGNDQPQHF.

The rearrangement links TRBV7-9 to TRBJ1-4, with 9 bases aligning to TRBD1. V trimming: 7 bases; J trimming: 12 bases; junction bases outside the gene matches: 12. CDR1 is SEHNR and CDR2 is FQNEAQ in the germline V gene (reference sequence). The CDR3 covers 14 residues. Written as DNA, the CDR3 is TGTGCCAGCAAAGAGTCGGGGACAGGGAATGAACTGTTTTTT. Translating it yields CASKESGTGNELFF.